Shown below are 24 T cell receptor beta chains from a single sample sequenced in a study of regulatory T cells in long-lasting Graves disease. Time point meaning: persistent/refractory GD, antithyroid drugs over 5 years with positive TRAb. From PBMCs, RNA was extracted and then used to make the TCR library. Relying on iRepertoire HTBI primers and Arm-PCR of CDR3 regions, the team built TCR beta libraries. Each CDR3 protein is one row after TCRdb ran MiXCR on the multiplex PCR reads. Of some 470,000 distinct CDR3 sequences in the sample, 20% to 25% were seen once. The sample here was peripheral blood mononuclear cells (PBMCs), taken when the disease was refractory, from a patient treated with antithyroid drugs. The receptors stem from a female donor with Graves disease.

This clonotype came up many times. This chain connects TRBV27 to TRBJ2-5; D remains ambiguous. Germline loops: CDR1 MNHEY, CDR2 SMNVEV (reference sequence). V dropped 4 bases and J dropped 0 bases, with 6 bases sitting between them. The CDR3 spans 13 residues. In DNA, the CDR3 is TGTGCCAGCAGTTCTGCGTACCAAGAGACCCAGTACTTC. Protein product: CASSSAYQETQYF.

This clonotype was observed at least ten times. The chain uses TRBV6-1 and TRBJ2-7, with TRBD2 matching over 8 bases. The CDR3 totals 14 residues. After removal of 7 bases from V and 2 bases from J, the junction contained 7 bases not matched to a gene. The germline gives CDR1 MNHNS, CDR2 SASEGT. CDR3 DNA sequence: TGTGCCAGCATCCAAAGCGGGAGTGCCTACGAGCAGTACTTC. This translates into CASIQSGSAYEQYF.

This clonotype was seen repeatedly, ten times or more. The rearrangement links TRBV6-5 to TRBJ2-2; TRBD1 matches 8 bases. Germline values: CDR1 MNHEY, CDR2 SVGAGI. CDR3 length: 14 residues. V was clipped by 4 bases and J by 6 bases; unmatched bases: 4. This CDR3 is CASSWTGTAGELFF. CDR3 DNA: TGTGCCAGCAGTTGGACAGGGACGGCCGGGGAGCTGTTTTTT.

This CDR3 is CASSLLAGTGNEKLFF. CDR3 nucleotides: TGTGCCAGCAGCTTATTAGCCGGGACGGGCAATGAAAAACTGTTTTTT. The chain is built from TRBV7-9 and TRBJ1-4, with D perhaps matching TRBD1 (5 bases). CDR3 length: 16 residues. Looked up from germline, CDR1 is SEHNR and CDR2 is FQNEAQ (reference sequence). With 2 bases removed from V and 5 bases from J, the gap between germline ends came to 15 bases.

V gene TRBV5-1 combines with J gene TRBJ2-2; D is perhaps TRBD1 (5 bases). The CDR3 is 14 residues long. Germline loops: CDR1 SGHRS, CDR2 YFSETQ. With 1 base removed from V and 6 bases from J, the gap between germline ends came to 10 bases. The CDR3 loop reads CASSLRGPSGELFF. The CDR3, as DNA: TGCGCCAGCAGCTTGAGGGGTCCTTCCGGGGAGCTGTTTTTT.

The gene calls are TRBV10-3 and TRBJ1-1; 7 nucleotides align to TRBD1. This CDR3 is 14 amino acids long. V lost 0 bases and J lost 5; bases outside the gene matches: 3. Germline CDR1 is ENHRY and CDR2 is SYGVKD. The DNA of the CDR3 is TGTGCCATCAGTGAGTCCGGCAGGGGGACTGAAGCTTTCTTT. Protein sequence: CAISESGRGTEAFF.

The V and J genes are TRBV5-1 and TRBJ2-3; the D is unclear. Germline V CDR1 and CDR2: SGHRS, YFSETQ. This CDR3 contains 15 residues. Trimming took off 4 bases at V and 1 base at J, with 13 bases between the two ends. This chain's CDR3 is CASSPIEEGTDTQYF. CDR3 in DNA: TGCGCCAGCAGCCCCATCGAAGAGGGCACAGATACGCAGTATTTT.

This sequence joins TRBV7-2 and TRBJ2-5; possible D gene TRBD2, 6 bases. Germline CDR1 reads SGHTA; CDR2 reads FQGNSA. V gave up 3 bases and J gave up 3 bases, with 14 bases separating them. This CDR3 is 15 amino acids long. The CDR3 nucleotides are TGTGCCAGCAGCTTGAACGGGGGAGAGGAAGAGACCCAGTACTTC. It yields the protein CASSLNGGEEETQYF. The variable domain in full, completed from reference TRBV7-2 and TRBJ2-5, reads GAGVSQSPSNKVTEKGKDVELRCDPISGHTALYWYRQSLGQGLEFLIYFQGNSAPDKSGLPSDRFSAERTGGSVSTLTIQRTQQEDSAVYLCASSLNGGEEETQYFGPGTRLLVL.

The chain recombines TRBV11-3 with TRBJ2-3; 10 bases align to TRBD2. V shed 1 base, J shed 7 bases, and the junction held 5 bases outside the gene matches. Germline lookup yields CDR1 SGHNT and CDR2 YENEEA. The CDR3 covers 15 residues. DNA of the CDR3: TGTGCCAGCAGCTTAGCACTAGCGGGAAATAATACGCAGTATTTT. Its translation: CASSLALAGNNTQYF. Full variable domain (outside the CDR3, taken from reference TRBV11-3 and TRBJ2-3): EAGVVQSPRYKIIEKKQPVAFWCNPISGHNTLYWYLQNLGQGPELLIRYENEEAVDDSQLPKDRFSAERLKGVDSTLKIQPAELGDSAVYLCASSLALAGNNTQYFGPGTRLTVL.

This clonotype was observed many times. The chain uses TRBV28 and TRBJ1-2; a weak D match, TRBD1 (5 bases). Trimming pared 7 bases from V and 3 bases from J, leaving 21 bases between. The CDR3 covers 16 residues. Germline CDR1 is MDHEN and CDR2 is SYDVKM. The CDR3 here is CASIGLGLRGDYGYTF. The CDR3 DNA reads as TGTGCCAGCATCGGACTGGGGCTCCGCGGGGACTATGGCTACACCTTC.

This clonotype was found many times. V is TRBV4-3 and J is TRBJ2-7, with D possibly matching TRBD2 (5 bases). The CDR3 is made up of 16 amino acids. Germline loops: CDR1 LGHNA, CDR2 YSLEER. Trimming left V 0 bases short and J 0 bases short, with 12 bases between. The CDR3 DNA follows: TGCGCCAGCAGCCAAGATCGGTGGAGGAGCTCCTACGAGCAGTACTTC. It is translated as CASSQDRWRSSYEQYF.

The genes are TRBV5-8 and TRBJ1-5; D gene ambiguous. This CDR3 comprises 17 residues. Trimming removed 3 bases at V and 0 bases at J, with 16 bases between. CDR1 and CDR2 (germline): SGHTS, YDEGEE. The CDR3 DNA follows: TGTGCCAGCAGCTCGACCACATGGATGGGTAGCAATCAGCCCCAGCATTTT. Protein sequence: CASSSTTWMGSNQPQHF.

In this sample, this clonotype turned up many times. The chain employs TRBV11-2 and TRBJ2-2, with D tentatively TRBD2 (5 bases). Germline CDR1 SGHAT, CDR2 FQNNGV. V lost 2 bases and J lost 4, with 11 bases in between. CDR3 size: 15 residues. The CDR3 region is CASSLYVGATGELFF. DNA of the CDR3: TGTGCCAGCAGCTTATATGTGGGAGCCACCGGGGAGCTGTTTTTT.

The sample holds many counts of this clonotype. V gene TRBV28 combines with J gene TRBJ1-2; D not certain. From germline, CDR1 is MDHEN and CDR2 SYDVKM. This CDR3 is built from 12 residues. Trimming left V 3 bases short and J 8 bases short, with 10 bases between. In DNA, the CDR3 is TGTGCCAGCAGTTTGGTTGGCGGGGGCTACACCTTC. Translation gives CASSLVGGGYTF.

The chain is built from TRBV7-9 and TRBJ2-7, with D maybe TRBD1 (6 bases). This CDR3 spans 14 amino acids. The germline V gene has CDR1 SEHNR and CDR2 FQNEAQ (reference sequence). V gave up 7 bases and J gave up 2 bases, with 15 bases separating them. The CDR3 region has the DNA TGTGCCAGCAAGGCGGAACAGGGACCCTACGAGCAGTACTTC. Protein product: CASKAEQGPYEQYF. Together with reference TRBV7-9 and TRBJ2-7, the CDR3 gives the full variable domain: DTGVSQNPRHKITKRGQNVTFRCDPISEHNRLYWYRQTLGQGPEFLTYFQNEAQLEKSRLLSDRFSAERPKGSFSTLEIQRTEQGDSAMYLCASKAEQGPYEQYFGPGTRLTVT.

The chain joins TRBV5-1 to TRBJ2-5, with TRBD2 matching 9 bases. Germline-derived CDR1 and CDR2 are SGHRS and YFSETQ. CDR3 length: 14 amino acids. V trimming: 5 bases; J trimming: 3 bases; junction bases outside the gene matches: 5. The CDR3 here is CASSRTSAKETQYF. For the CDR3, the DNA is TGCGCCAGCAGTAGGACTAGCGCGAAAGAGACCCAGTACTTC.

This clonotype was seen repeatedly, ten times or more. The chain couples TRBV12-3 or TRBV12-4 to TRBJ1-2; tentative D call: TRBD1 (5 bases). CDR3 length: 13 residues. Trimming took 6 bases from V and 2 from J, leaving 10 bases between them. In nucleotides, the CDR3 is TGTGCCAGCAGCTTACCAGGGAACTATGGCTACACCTTC. It yields the protein CASSLPGNYGYTF.

The chain's CDR3 is CASSQSFPSNEQFF. The CDR3 nucleotides read TGTGCCAGCAGCCAGTCTTTCCCTAGTAATGAGCAGTTCTTC. J is TRBJ2-1 and V is TRBV3-1; D gene ambiguous. The V end was cut by 3 bases, the J end by 7 bases, with 13 bases between. The CDR3 runs 14 residues. Germline-derived CDR1 and CDR2 are LGHDT and YNNKEL (reference sequence).

The table lists this clonotype with many counts. The rearrangement links TRBV6-2 or TRBV6-3 to TRBJ2-7; D is undetermined. The V gene's germline CDR1 is MNHEY and CDR2 SVGEGT. The V and J ends lost 2 bases and 4 bases respectively, with 9 bases between them. The length of the CDR3 is 13 residues. CDR3 nucleotides: TGTGCCAGCAGTTACGCCCTAGAGTACGAGCAGTACTTC. This encodes CASSYALEYEQYF.

This chain joins TRBV3-1 and TRBJ2-7; D uncertain. The CDR3 totals 14 residues. Germline V gene data show CDR1 as LGHDT and CDR2 as YNNKEL (reference sequence). Deletions cut 5 bases from V and 6 bases from J, with 17 bases between. The CDR3 reads CASSYGPRTGEQYF. The CDR3 DNA sequence: TGTGCCAGCAGCTATGGACCCCGGACGGGCGAGCAGTACTTC.

Only a few counts were recorded for this clonotype. The V and J genes are TRBV10-3 and TRBJ1-5, with a tentative D call TRBD1 (6 bases). The CDR3 length is 13 residues. Trimming took off 2 bases at V and 6 bases at J, with 8 bases between the two ends. Germline V gene lookup returns CDR1 ENHRY and CDR2 SYGVKD. CDR3 in amino acids: CAISETGSQPQHF. The CDR3 DNA follows: TGTGCCATCAGTGAGACAGGGAGTCAGCCCCAGCATTTT.

This clonotype has ten or more counts. The rearrangement joins TRBV28 to TRBJ1-1, with D unclear. With 7 bases removed from V and 2 bases from J, the gap between germline ends came to 14 bases. CDR3 length: 14 amino acids. The germline gives CDR1 MDHEN, CDR2 SYDVKM. CDR3 nucleotide sequence: TGTGCCAGCACTTTCCCTCAGGATAACACTGAAGCTTTCTTT. As protein: CASTFPQDNTEAFF.

This clonotype was counted many times. V gene TRBV6-1 combines with J gene TRBJ1-2; TRBD1 aligns across 8 bases. CDR3 size: 12 residues. CDR1 and CDR2 from the germline V gene are MNHNS and SASEGT. With V trimmed by 8 bases and J by 5 bases, 4 bases remained unmatched. The CDR3 reads CASRDRRYGYTF. The DNA for the CDR3 is TGTGCCAGCCGGGACAGGAGGTATGGCTACACCTTC.

This clonotype was picked up many times. The chain has TRBV28 and TRBJ1-2; no definite D call. Looked up from germline, CDR1 is MDHEN and CDR2 is SYDVKM. V dropped 10 bases and J dropped 8 bases, with 20 bases sitting between them. CDR3 length: 13 amino acids. The DNA for the CDR3 is TGTGCCACCAATCGACCTTCAGCTGGGGGCTACACCTTC. Translation: CATNRPSAGGYTF.